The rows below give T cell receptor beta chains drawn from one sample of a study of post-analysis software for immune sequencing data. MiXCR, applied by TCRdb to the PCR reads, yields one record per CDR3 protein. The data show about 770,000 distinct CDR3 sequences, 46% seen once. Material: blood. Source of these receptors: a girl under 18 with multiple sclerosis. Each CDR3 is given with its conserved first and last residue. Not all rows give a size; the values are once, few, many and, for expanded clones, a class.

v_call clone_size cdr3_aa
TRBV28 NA CASSPTQGALNEKLFF
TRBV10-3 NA CAISESILRGGQFF
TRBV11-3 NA CASSLGPVSNEQFF
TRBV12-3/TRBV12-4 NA CASSRAGTVLYNEQFF
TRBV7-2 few CASSLLGRGASTDTQYF
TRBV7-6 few CASSPTPALGEQYF
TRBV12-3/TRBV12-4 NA CASSRGQRSYEQYF
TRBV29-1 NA CSVVPTGAEGYTF
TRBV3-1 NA CASSQLPSGRPMDTQYF
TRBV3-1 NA CASSQGGPTYEQYF
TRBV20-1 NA CSASFTGAANEQYF
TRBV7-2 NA CASSTQSGDTQYF
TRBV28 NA CASSLEGTTTYF
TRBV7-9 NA CASSHPRVPYNEQFF
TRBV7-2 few CASSLGALAGPDYNEQFF
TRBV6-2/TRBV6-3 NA CASSPKGASGGSYEQYF
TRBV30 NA CAWSPPGTYEQYF
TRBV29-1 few CSVEDPAGGPYEQYF
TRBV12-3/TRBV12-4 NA CASSLGGRSETQYF
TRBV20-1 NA CSARAPLAGVSDEQYF
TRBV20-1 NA CSARREPDRQETQYF
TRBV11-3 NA CASSLAGTRGHEQFF
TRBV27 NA CASSINLGAGAGEQYF
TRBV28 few CASSAPGGQNTQYF
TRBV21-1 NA CASSKVRTSGRHTQETQYF
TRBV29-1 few CSVEVLGGTTEAFF
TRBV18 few CASSPSGGAYNEQFF
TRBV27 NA CASSPPGSGEQFF
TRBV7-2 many CASSSSTGANQPQHF
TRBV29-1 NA CSVDVGPEQFF
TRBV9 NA CASSVVGESAGQFF
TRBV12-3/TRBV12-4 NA CASSSRVASGRLTDTQYF
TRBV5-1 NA CASSPGISYNEQFF
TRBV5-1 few CASSLAAGAAADTQYF
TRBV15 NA CATSRELLVGGEQFF
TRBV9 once CASSAGLARDEQFF
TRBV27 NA CASRPGRETSTDTQYF
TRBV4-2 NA CASSQGARASGRGTDTQYF
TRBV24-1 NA CATSDPRQPFGGYTF
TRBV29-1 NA CSVEADLQYF
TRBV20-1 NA CSAQTAGLVDYGYTF
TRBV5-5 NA CASSWDPGYEQYF
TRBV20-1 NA CSASPTSGSGETQYF
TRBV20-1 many CSAREKDYEQYF
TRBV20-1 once CSASGDPDSYGYTF
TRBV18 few CASSTAVGDYEQYF
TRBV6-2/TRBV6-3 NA CASSSRDRGSYTEAFF
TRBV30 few CAWSVAGALGYTF
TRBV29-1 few CSVEETGDEQYF
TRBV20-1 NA CSASIGRAGDTQYF
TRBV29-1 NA CSVGVLAGPTGYNEQFF
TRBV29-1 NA CSVVARNVNEQFF
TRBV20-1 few CSARDRRGGFEQYF
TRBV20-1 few CSARPGQGGTEAFF
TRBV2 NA CASIQQDGYTF
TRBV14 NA CASSHGRWEQYF
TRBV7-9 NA CASSDAGTAHGYTF
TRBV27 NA CASSLSSGQIYGYTF
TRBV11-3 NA CASSLGGGRGEQFF